Listed here are 26 T cell receptor beta chains from one sample, sequenced in a study of T cells in Graves' hyperthyroidism and ophthalmopathy. Amplification targeted TCR beta CDR3 regions from RNA transcripts. HTBI primers were the set used in a first-round RT-PCR of the TCR CDR3. TCRdb redid the calling of the multiplex PCR reads with MiXCR, one entry per CDR3 protein. Among 350,000 or so distinct CDR3 sequences listed, about a sixth were seen once. Sequencing was performed on blood. These receptors came from a woman in her 30s with Graves' hyperthyroidism that later progressed to Graves' ophthalmopathy.

The rearrangement joins TRBV12-3 or TRBV12-4 to TRBJ1-6; 11 bases agree with TRBD1. V lost 6 bases and J lost 9; bases outside the gene matches: 4. This CDR3 has 14 amino acids. This CDR3 reads CASSRTGGSSPLHF. The CDR3 nucleotides read TGTGCCAGCAGCCGGACAGGGGGCAGTTCACCCCTCCACTTT.

The chain carries TRBV4-1 and TRBJ2-7; a possible D gene is TRBD2 (5 bases). The ends were cut back, 3 bases at V and 3 bases at J, with 18 bases in the middle. There are 16 residues in the CDR3. Germline V CDR1 and CDR2: MGHRA, YSYEKL. The CDR3, as DNA: TGCGCCAGCAGCCACCCCCTCGGGGTCTTCAACTACGAGCAGTACTTC. It specifies CASSHPLGVFNYEQYF.

This clonotype was observed at least ten times. V usage is TRBV2 and J usage is TRBJ1-5, with 7 bases that match TRBD1. After removal of 0 bases from V and 4 bases from J, the junction contained 3 bases not matched to a gene. The CDR3 contains 15 residues. Germline V lookup: CDR1 SNHLY, CDR2 FYNNEI. CDR3 sequence: CASSEATGRNQPQHF. In nucleotides, the CDR3 is TGTGCCAGCAGTGAAGCGACAGGGAGAAATCAGCCCCAGCATTTT. The variable domain in full, with the rest retrieved from reference TRBV2 and TRBJ1-5, is EPEVTQTPSHQVTQMGQEVILRCVPISNHLYFYWYRQILGQKVEFLVSFYNNEISEKSEIFDDQFSVERPDGSNFTLKIRSTKLEDSAMYFCASSEATGRNQPQHFGDGTRLSIL.

This rearrangement joins TRBV4-2 to TRBJ2-5; 8 bases are a match to TRBD1. J was trimmed by 2 bases and V by 0 bases; bases with no gene match: 2. The CDR3 covers 15 residues. In germline, CDR1 is LGHNA, CDR2 YNFKEQ. The CDR3 bases are TGTGCCAGCAGCCAAGACGGACAGGGACAAGAGACCCAGTACTTC. The encoded protein is CASSQDGQGQETQYF.

This chain links TRBV5-1 with TRBJ2-3; TRBD2 matches at 8 bases. V lost 0 bases and J lost 2; bases outside the gene matches: 8. CDR1 is SGHRS and CDR2 is YFSETQ in the germline V gene. The CDR3 has 17 amino acids. CDR3 nucleotides: TGCGCCAGCAGCTTGGGGGGGGCGGGGGGTTCCACAGATACGCAGTATTTT. Its translation: CASSLGGAGGSTDTQYF.

This clonotype has at least ten counts. The CDR3 DNA follows: TGTGCGGTGGGGAAGGAGACCCAGTACTTC. This translates into CAVGKETQYF. The rearrangement joins TRBV2 to TRBJ2-5; D not certain. This CDR3 has 10 residues. In germline, CDR1 is SNHLY, CDR2 FYNNEI.

The chain links TRBV6-1 to TRBJ2-2, with a weak D call TRBD2 (6 bases). Trimming pared 6 bases from V and 4 bases from J, leaving 21 bases between. Germline-derived CDR1 and CDR2 are MNHNS and SASEGT. The CDR3 runs to 17 residues. DNA for the CDR3: TGTGCCAGCAGCAACGGGCTGGGAGGATGGGCCACCGGGGAGCTGTTTTTT. It yields the protein CASSNGLGGWATGELFF.

This clonotype has at least ten counts. The chain is built from TRBV20-1 and TRBJ1-6; maybe TRBD1 (5 bases). Trimming cost V 7 bases and J 7 bases, with 14 bases left between them. The germline gives CDR1 DFQATT, CDR2 SNEGSKA (reference sequence). CDR3 length: 13 amino acids. CDR3 nucleotides: TGCAGTGGAGCAGGGACCACCAATTCACCCCTCCACTTT. Amino acids: CSGAGTTNSPLHF.

This clonotype occurred many times. CDR3 sequence reads: CSPGGYYGYTF. For the CDR3, the DNA is TGCAGTCCTGGCGGCTATTATGGCTACACCTTC. V is TRBV20-1 and J is TRBJ1-2; D remains ambiguous. Germline loops: CDR1 DFQATT, CDR2 SNEGSKA (reference sequence). V lost 8 bases to trimming and J lost 5 bases, with 12 bases between them. The CDR3 loop spans 11 amino acids.

This clonotype was seen only a few times. V gene TRBV5-4 combines with J gene TRBJ2-3; 10 bases are a match to TRBD1. Per the germline V gene, CDR1 is SGHNT and CDR2 is YYREEE (reference sequence). There are 16 residues in the CDR3. V lost 3 bases, J lost 1 base, and 5 bases stayed unmatched. CDR3 DNA: TGTGCCAGCAGCTCGTCGACAGGGGGCGGCACAGATACGCAGTATTTT. It yields the protein CASSSSTGGGTDTQYF.

The genes are TRBV5-8 and TRBJ2-7, with a weak D call TRBD2 (5 bases). This CDR3 spans 15 amino acids. Trimming cost V 0 bases and J 2 bases, with 12 bases left between them. CDR1 is SGHTS, CDR2 YDEGEE, per germline. The CDR3 DNA follows: TGTGCCAGCAGCTTGGCGGGGAGACGACCCTACGAGCAGTACTTC. Protein sequence: CASSLAGRRPYEQYF.

The chain carries TRBV11-1 and TRBJ2-3; D assignment may be TRBD1 or TRBD2 (5 bases each). The CDR3 is 19 amino acids. CDR1 is SGHAT and CDR2 is FQDESV in the germline V gene (reference sequence). The ends were cut back, 5 bases at V and 2 bases at J, with 26 bases in the middle. The CDR3 DNA sequence: TGTGCCAGCAGCCCTCTCCCCGGGACCAGCAGATCGCACACAGATACGCAGTATTTT. Translated, it gives CASSPLPGTSRSHTDTQYF.

Many counts were recorded for this clonotype. The chain carries TRBV14 and TRBJ1-4, with 8 bases lining up with TRBD1. V lost 4 bases and J lost 0; bases outside the gene matches: 7. CDR1 is SGHDN and CDR2 is FVKESK in the germline V gene. This CDR3 contains 17 residues. The CDR3 DNA reads as TGTGCCAGCAGCCGAGAGACAGGGGCCGCAACTAATGAAAAACTGTTTTTT. Translated: CASSRETGAATNEKLFF.

V usage is TRBV3-1 and J usage is TRBJ2-5, with a weak D call TRBD2 (6 bases). The CDR3 totals 14 residues. The V end lost 2 bases, the J end lost 4 bases, and 11 bases lay between the germline ends. The V gene's germline CDR1 is LGHDT and CDR2 YNNKEL (reference sequence). CDR3 nucleotide sequence: TGTGCCAGCAGCCAACCGGGGACTGTAGAGACCCAGTACTTC. Translating it yields CASSQPGTVETQYF.

Comments on this clonotype: At one boundary the junction diverges from the germline segment, which might be a read error. In DNA, the CDR3 is TGTGCCAGCAGCTTAGCGTCCTCAGGGGCTAAATATGGCTACACCTTC. As protein: CASSLASSGAKYGYTF. The V gene is TRBV7-9, the J gene TRBJ1-2; the D gene is possibly TRBD1 (6 bases). CDR1 and CDR2 from the germline V gene are SEHNR and FQNEAQ (reference sequence). This CDR3 spans 16 amino acids. The whole variable domain, remainder taken from reference TRBV7-9 and TRBJ1-2, is DTGVSQNPRHKITKRGQNVTFRCDPISEHNRLYWYRQTLGQGPEFLTYFQNEAQLEKSRLLSDRFSAERPKGSFSTLEIQRTEQGDSAMYLCASSLASSGAKYGYTFGSGTRLTVV.

This clonotype was seen many times. The chain carries TRBV18 and TRBJ2-5; 9 nucleotides agree with TRBD1. CDR1 is KGHSH and CDR2 is LQKENI in the germline V gene. Trimming removed 0 bases from V and 7 bases from J; junction bases left unmatched: 0. The CDR3 runs 13 residues. In nucleotides, the CDR3 is TGTGCCAGCTCACCACCGGACAGGGGGACCCAGTACTTC. Amino acids: CASSPPDRGTQYF.

In DNA, the CDR3 is TGTGCCAGCAGCTTGGCCCCGGACGTTGAGCAGTTCTTC. Amino acid sequence: CASSLAPDVEQFF. This chain links TRBV7-9 with TRBJ2-1; unclear D gene. This CDR3 region has 13 residues. V lost 3 bases to trimming and J lost 9 bases, with 12 bases between them. Germline V gives CDR1 SEHNR, CDR2 FQNEAQ (reference sequence).

The rearrangement joins TRBV2 to TRBJ2-7; 9 bases line up with TRBD2. V lost 2 bases, J lost 1 base, and 6 bases stayed unmatched. CDR3 length: 16 amino acids. Germline CDR1 is SNHLY and CDR2 is FYNNEI. This CDR3 is CASSEWGGGGSYEQYF. CDR3 nucleotides: TGTGCCAGCAGTGAATGGGGCGGGGGGGGTTCCTACGAGCAGTACTTC.

This clonotype was detected ten times or more. The chain couples TRBV20-1 to TRBJ2-7; TRBD2 aligns across 11 bases. Germline values: CDR1 DFQATT, CDR2 SNEGSKA (reference sequence). Germline trimming cut 5 bases from V and 3 bases from J; bases unmatched to any gene: 6. This CDR3 has 14 amino acids. This CDR3 is CSASTSGSFYEQYF. Written as DNA, the CDR3 is TGCAGTGCTTCCACTAGCGGGAGTTTCTACGAGCAGTACTTC.

This clonotype came up many times. The chain combines TRBV11-2 with TRBJ1-4; D uncertain. CDR3 size: 13 residues. Germline lookup yields CDR1 SGHAT and CDR2 FQNNGV. Trimming took 0 bases from V and 6 from J, leaving 5 bases between them. The CDR3 here is CASSLEGYEKLFF. CDR3 bases: TGTGCCAGCAGCTTAGAGGGATATGAAAAACTGTTTTTT.

This clonotype was counted ten times or more. The chain has TRBV28 and TRBJ1-1; no clear D gene. V was cut by 6 bases and J by 5 bases, with 25 bases left in between. Germline CDR1 is MDHEN and CDR2 is SYDVKM. The length of the CDR3 is 17 residues. CDR3 protein: CASSPLGESALGTEAFF. The CDR3 DNA is TGTGCCAGCAGCCCCTTGGGTGAATCCGCTTTGGGAACTGAAGCTTTCTTT.

This clonotype was observed a handful of times. CDR3 region: CASSQEVAGGRETQYF. As DNA, the CDR3 is TGCGCCAGCAGCCAAGAAGTAGCGGGAGGCCGGGAGACCCAGTACTTC. The chain has TRBV4-1 and TRBJ2-5; 10 positions match TRBD2. After removal of 0 bases from V and 5 bases from J, the junction contained 6 bases not matched to a gene. This CDR3 is built from 16 residues. Germline loops: CDR1 MGHRA, CDR2 YSYEKL.

The table lists this clonotype with a few counts. The rearrangement uses TRBV5-1 and TRBJ2-7, with no clear D. CDR1 is SGHRS, CDR2 YFSETQ, per germline. This CDR3 region has 14 residues. Trimming pared 2 bases from V and 2 bases from J, leaving 11 bases between. CDR3 nucleotide sequence: TGCGCCAGCAGCTTACGCCAGTCTACCTACGAGCAGTACTTC. As protein: CASSLRQSTYEQYF.

The chain recombines TRBV20-1 with TRBJ2-7; TRBD1 aligns across 8 bases. With V trimmed by 0 bases and J by 3 bases, 19 bases remained unmatched. CDR1 is DFQATT, CDR2 SNEGSKA, per germline (reference sequence). CDR3 length equals 19 residues. CDR3: CSARDPDRGGNLVGYEQYF. The CDR3 DNA follows: TGCAGTGCTAGAGATCCCGACAGGGGAGGTAACTTGGTCGGCTACGAGCAGTACTTC.

This clonotype was recorded many times. The V call is TRBV10-3, the J call TRBJ2-3; 12 bases are shared with TRBD2. After removal of 3 bases from V and 6 bases from J, the junction contained 4 bases not matched to a gene. CDR1 is ENHRY, CDR2 SYGVKD, per germline. The CDR3 contains 15 residues. The DNA for the CDR3 is TGTGCCATCAGTGACCTAGCGGGAGGGACGGATACGCAGTATTTT. Amino acid sequence: CAISDLAGGTDTQYF.

This clonotype was picked up many times. V usage is TRBV13 and J usage is TRBJ2-1; 10 nucleotides match TRBD2. The CDR3 has 17 residues. V gave up 5 bases and J gave up 0 bases; unmatched junction bases: 7. Germline CDR1 PRHDT, CDR2 FYEKMQ (reference sequence). This chain's CDR3 is CASSALLAGGSYNEQFF. CDR3 nucleotides: TGTGCCAGCAGCGCCCTTTTAGCGGGAGGCTCCTACAATGAGCAGTTCTTC.